This TCR beta chain was captured by sequencing in a study of blood T cells in healthy people across ages. Study-wide findings and caveats: Strong correlation existed between TCR beta diversity and naive T cell percentage.

This CDR3 contains 15 residues. The germline gives CDR1 DFQATT, CDR2 SNEGSKA (reference sequence). Unmatched junction bases numbered 8, after V lost 1 base and J lost 7 bases. This clonotype was counted many times. Antigen specificity is unknown. It was with a sample-barcoded 5' primer and a J-beta primer mix that a second PCR of roughly 7 to 12 cycles was run. TCRdb itself ran the 5' RACE reads through MiXCR, one entry per CDR3 protein. The sample lists 1.5 million to 2 million distinct CDR3 sequences, approximately 50% occurring once. The source of this sequence is a middle-aged woman in good health. The sequenced material came from blood. The chain couples TRBV20-1 to TRBJ2-3, with TRBD2 matching 10 bases. CDR3 protein: CSARGDSGGSYTQYF. The CDR3 DNA is TGCAGTGCTAGAGGAGATAGCGGGGGGAGTTATACGCAGTATTTT.